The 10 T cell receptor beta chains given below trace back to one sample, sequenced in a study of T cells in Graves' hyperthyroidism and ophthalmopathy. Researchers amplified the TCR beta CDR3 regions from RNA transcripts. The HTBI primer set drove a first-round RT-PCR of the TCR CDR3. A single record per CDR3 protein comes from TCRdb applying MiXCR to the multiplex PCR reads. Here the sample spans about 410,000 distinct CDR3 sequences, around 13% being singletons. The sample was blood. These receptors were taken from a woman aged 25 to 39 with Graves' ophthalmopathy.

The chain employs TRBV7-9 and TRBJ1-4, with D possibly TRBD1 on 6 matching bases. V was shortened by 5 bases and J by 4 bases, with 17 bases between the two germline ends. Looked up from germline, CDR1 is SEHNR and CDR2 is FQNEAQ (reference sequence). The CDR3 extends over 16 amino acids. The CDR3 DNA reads TGTGCCAGCAGCCCCGGACAGATGAACGTTAATGAAAAACTGTTTTTT. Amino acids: CASSPGQMNVNEKLFF.

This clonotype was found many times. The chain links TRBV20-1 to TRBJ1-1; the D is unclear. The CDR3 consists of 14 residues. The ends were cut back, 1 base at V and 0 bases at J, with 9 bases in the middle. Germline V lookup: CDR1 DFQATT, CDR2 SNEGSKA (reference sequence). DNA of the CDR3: TGCAGTGCTAGAGCGGTTGTACTGAACACTGAAGCTTTCTTT. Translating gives CSARAVVLNTEAFF.

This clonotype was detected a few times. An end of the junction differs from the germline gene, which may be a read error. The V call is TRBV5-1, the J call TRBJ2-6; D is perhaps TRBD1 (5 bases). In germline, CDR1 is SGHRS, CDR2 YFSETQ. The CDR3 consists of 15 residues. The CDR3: CASSLSSPGADVLTF. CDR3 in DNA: TGCGCCAGCAGCTTGTCCTCACCTGGGGCCGACGTCCTGACTTTC. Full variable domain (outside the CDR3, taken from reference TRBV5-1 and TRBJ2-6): KAGVTQTPRYLIKTRGQQVTLSCSPISGHRSVSWYQQTPGQGLQFLFEYFSETQRNKGNFPGRFSGRQFSNSRSEMNVSTLELGDSALYLCASSLSSPGADVLTFGAGSRLTVL.

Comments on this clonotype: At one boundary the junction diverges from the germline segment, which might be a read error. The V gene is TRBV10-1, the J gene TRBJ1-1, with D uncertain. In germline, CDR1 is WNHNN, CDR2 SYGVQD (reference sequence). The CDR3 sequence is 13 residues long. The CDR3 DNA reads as TGCGCCAGCAGTGACCTTTTGAACGCTGAAGCTTTCTTT. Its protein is CASSDLLNAEAFF.

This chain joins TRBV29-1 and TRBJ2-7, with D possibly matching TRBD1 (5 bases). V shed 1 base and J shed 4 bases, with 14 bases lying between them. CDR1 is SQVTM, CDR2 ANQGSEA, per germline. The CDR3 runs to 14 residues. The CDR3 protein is CSVEGSGPHYEQYF. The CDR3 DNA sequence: TGCAGCGTTGAAGGGTCAGGGCCCCATTACGAGCAGTACTTC.

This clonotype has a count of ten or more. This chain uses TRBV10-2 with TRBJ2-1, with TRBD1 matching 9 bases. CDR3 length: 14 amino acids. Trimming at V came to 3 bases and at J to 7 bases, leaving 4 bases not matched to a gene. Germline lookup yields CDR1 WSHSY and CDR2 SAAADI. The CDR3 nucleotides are TGCGCCAGCAGTGAAGGGACAGGGAGAAATGAGCAGTTCTTC. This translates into CASSEGTGRNEQFF.

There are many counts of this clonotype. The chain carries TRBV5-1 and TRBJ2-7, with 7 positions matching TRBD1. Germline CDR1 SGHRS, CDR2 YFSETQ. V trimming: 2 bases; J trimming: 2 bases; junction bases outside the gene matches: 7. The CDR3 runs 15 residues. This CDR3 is CASSFAGTATYEQYF. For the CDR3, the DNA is TGCGCCAGCAGCTTTGCCGGGACAGCGACCTACGAGCAGTACTTC.

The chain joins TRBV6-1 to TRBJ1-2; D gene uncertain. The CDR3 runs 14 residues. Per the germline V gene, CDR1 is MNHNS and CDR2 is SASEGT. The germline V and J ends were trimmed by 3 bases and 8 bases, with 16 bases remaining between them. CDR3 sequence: CASSDNWNMRGYTF. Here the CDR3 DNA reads TGTGCCAGCAGTGATAACTGGAACATGAGGGGCTACACCTTC.

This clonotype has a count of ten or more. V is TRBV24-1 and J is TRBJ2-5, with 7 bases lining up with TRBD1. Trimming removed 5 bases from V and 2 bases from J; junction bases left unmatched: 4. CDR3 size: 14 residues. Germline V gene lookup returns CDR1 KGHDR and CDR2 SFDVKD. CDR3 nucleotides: TGTGCCACCAGTGCCCCGGGACAGCAAGAGACCCAGTACTTC. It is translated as CATSAPGQQETQYF.

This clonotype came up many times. The CDR3 DNA sequence: TGCAGTGCTCTGACAGGATATGGCTACACCTTC. It is translated as CSALTGYGYTF. V gene TRBV20-1 combines with J gene TRBJ1-2; TRBD1 is a possible D gene (6 bases). V lost 5 bases and J 5 bases, leaving 9 bases between the germline ends. Germline V gene lookup returns CDR1 DFQATT and CDR2 SNEGSKA (reference sequence). The CDR3 contains 11 residues.